A single T cell receptor (beta chain) is shown here with its context. Produced via immunoSEQ multiplex PCR; TCRdb's table is partial and in-frame only. The sample includes 70,000 to 95,000 clones, roughly 88% of them seen just once. These data belong to a study of blood T cell repertoires in COVID-19. In the study overall: Samples came from the United States, Italy and Spain, spanning acute and convalescent COVID-19. T cells, B-cell-depleted T cells, or PBMCs supplied cDNA or gDNA.

The CDR3 is made up of 15 amino acids. CDR1 is SGDLS, CDR2 YYNGEE, per germline. The V end lost 1 base, the J end lost 0 bases, and 9 bases lay between the germline ends. The source is a human donor with active COVID-19. The donor label of this sample is uncertain. The sample consisted of peripheral blood. The J gene is TRBJ2-3, the V gene TRBV9; D possibly corresponds to TRBD1 (5 bases). CDR3 sequence reads: CASSVFPGSTDTQYF. CDR3 coding DNA: TGTGCCAGCAGCGTATTCCCAGGGAGCACAGATACGCAGTATTTT.